The T cell receptor beta chain described here comes from a study of blood T cell repertoires in COVID-19 (dated by TCRdb to about 2020). With regard to the full study: Samples from collaborators originated in the United States, Italy and Spain and spanned both the acute and convalescent phases of COVID-19. The material from the prospective study consisted of cDNA or gDNA derived from T cells, B-cell-depleted T cells, or PBMCs. The dataset comprised deeply sampled blood TCRbeta repertoires from subjects exposed to, actively infected with, or recovered from COVID-19. The repertoires were released in a freely available public database intended as a resource for research on the immune response to SARS-CoV-2. The samples were drawn from two sources: the first 160 participants of the ongoing ImmuneRACE study, and 1,000 to 1,500 subjects contributed by 6 global collaborators. The sample metadata nearly always contained a de-identified subject ID, COVID-19 status, age in years and sex. Where HLA class I and class II types were available, the types were taken from metadata supplied by the sample provider, not from assay-based typing. Results and caveats for the whole study, not just this receptor: The quantity of clinical and demographic metadata differed by source and by participant and was supplied without curation.

V sheds 7 bases and J sheds 1 base, leaving 20 bases between their ends. Reading from cysteine to phenylalanine, the CDR3 counts 17 amino acids. Only the CDR3 DNA stays, 51 bases, in frame from base 1. Each collaborating institution followed its own protocols to collect whole blood in K2EDTA tubes. For TCRbeta analysis, collaborator samples were shipped as frozen whole blood, as isolated PBMCs, or as DNA extracted from either sample type. The immunoSEQ Assay, a bias-controlled multiplex PCR, was used to amplify TCRbeta CDR3 regions from genomic DNA. On the authors' methods: The number of nucleated cells in each sample was estimated from the amplification of reference gene primers within the assay. To quantify the absolute abundance of each unique TCRbeta CDR3 rearrangement, sequence reads were collapsed and filtered. For each sample, productive Simpson clonality was calculated as the square root of Simpson's diversity index across productive rearrangements. The source is immuneACCESS, and TCRdb retained only in-frame sequences with V and J called. Part of the clones is not carried over; for the studies checked, unresolved V genes explain less than half of this, and the remainder is unexplained. V, J and clone size are taken as reported in that table, and D and trimming were inferred from the DNA itself. This sample is represented by approximately 670,000 clones; about 87% of them were singletons. In total, the top ten clones hold about 0.24% of the sample.

A word on this clone: The antigen this receptor binds is unknown. Nothing much larger sits one base from this clone, and base qualities are not available.

The chain is assembled from TRBV23-1 and TRBJ1-3; the D region possibly corresponds to TRBD1 (6 bases align). TRBV23-1 is an ORF, with its function uncertain. This TCR was sampled from a woman aged 18 to 35 with acute or convalescent COVID-19. The sequenced sample consisted of peripheral blood. The CDR3 region reads CASTRRPDRSSGNTIYF. The sequenced DNA: TGCGCCAGCACCCGACGCCCCGACAGGTCATCTGGAAACACCATATATTTT.